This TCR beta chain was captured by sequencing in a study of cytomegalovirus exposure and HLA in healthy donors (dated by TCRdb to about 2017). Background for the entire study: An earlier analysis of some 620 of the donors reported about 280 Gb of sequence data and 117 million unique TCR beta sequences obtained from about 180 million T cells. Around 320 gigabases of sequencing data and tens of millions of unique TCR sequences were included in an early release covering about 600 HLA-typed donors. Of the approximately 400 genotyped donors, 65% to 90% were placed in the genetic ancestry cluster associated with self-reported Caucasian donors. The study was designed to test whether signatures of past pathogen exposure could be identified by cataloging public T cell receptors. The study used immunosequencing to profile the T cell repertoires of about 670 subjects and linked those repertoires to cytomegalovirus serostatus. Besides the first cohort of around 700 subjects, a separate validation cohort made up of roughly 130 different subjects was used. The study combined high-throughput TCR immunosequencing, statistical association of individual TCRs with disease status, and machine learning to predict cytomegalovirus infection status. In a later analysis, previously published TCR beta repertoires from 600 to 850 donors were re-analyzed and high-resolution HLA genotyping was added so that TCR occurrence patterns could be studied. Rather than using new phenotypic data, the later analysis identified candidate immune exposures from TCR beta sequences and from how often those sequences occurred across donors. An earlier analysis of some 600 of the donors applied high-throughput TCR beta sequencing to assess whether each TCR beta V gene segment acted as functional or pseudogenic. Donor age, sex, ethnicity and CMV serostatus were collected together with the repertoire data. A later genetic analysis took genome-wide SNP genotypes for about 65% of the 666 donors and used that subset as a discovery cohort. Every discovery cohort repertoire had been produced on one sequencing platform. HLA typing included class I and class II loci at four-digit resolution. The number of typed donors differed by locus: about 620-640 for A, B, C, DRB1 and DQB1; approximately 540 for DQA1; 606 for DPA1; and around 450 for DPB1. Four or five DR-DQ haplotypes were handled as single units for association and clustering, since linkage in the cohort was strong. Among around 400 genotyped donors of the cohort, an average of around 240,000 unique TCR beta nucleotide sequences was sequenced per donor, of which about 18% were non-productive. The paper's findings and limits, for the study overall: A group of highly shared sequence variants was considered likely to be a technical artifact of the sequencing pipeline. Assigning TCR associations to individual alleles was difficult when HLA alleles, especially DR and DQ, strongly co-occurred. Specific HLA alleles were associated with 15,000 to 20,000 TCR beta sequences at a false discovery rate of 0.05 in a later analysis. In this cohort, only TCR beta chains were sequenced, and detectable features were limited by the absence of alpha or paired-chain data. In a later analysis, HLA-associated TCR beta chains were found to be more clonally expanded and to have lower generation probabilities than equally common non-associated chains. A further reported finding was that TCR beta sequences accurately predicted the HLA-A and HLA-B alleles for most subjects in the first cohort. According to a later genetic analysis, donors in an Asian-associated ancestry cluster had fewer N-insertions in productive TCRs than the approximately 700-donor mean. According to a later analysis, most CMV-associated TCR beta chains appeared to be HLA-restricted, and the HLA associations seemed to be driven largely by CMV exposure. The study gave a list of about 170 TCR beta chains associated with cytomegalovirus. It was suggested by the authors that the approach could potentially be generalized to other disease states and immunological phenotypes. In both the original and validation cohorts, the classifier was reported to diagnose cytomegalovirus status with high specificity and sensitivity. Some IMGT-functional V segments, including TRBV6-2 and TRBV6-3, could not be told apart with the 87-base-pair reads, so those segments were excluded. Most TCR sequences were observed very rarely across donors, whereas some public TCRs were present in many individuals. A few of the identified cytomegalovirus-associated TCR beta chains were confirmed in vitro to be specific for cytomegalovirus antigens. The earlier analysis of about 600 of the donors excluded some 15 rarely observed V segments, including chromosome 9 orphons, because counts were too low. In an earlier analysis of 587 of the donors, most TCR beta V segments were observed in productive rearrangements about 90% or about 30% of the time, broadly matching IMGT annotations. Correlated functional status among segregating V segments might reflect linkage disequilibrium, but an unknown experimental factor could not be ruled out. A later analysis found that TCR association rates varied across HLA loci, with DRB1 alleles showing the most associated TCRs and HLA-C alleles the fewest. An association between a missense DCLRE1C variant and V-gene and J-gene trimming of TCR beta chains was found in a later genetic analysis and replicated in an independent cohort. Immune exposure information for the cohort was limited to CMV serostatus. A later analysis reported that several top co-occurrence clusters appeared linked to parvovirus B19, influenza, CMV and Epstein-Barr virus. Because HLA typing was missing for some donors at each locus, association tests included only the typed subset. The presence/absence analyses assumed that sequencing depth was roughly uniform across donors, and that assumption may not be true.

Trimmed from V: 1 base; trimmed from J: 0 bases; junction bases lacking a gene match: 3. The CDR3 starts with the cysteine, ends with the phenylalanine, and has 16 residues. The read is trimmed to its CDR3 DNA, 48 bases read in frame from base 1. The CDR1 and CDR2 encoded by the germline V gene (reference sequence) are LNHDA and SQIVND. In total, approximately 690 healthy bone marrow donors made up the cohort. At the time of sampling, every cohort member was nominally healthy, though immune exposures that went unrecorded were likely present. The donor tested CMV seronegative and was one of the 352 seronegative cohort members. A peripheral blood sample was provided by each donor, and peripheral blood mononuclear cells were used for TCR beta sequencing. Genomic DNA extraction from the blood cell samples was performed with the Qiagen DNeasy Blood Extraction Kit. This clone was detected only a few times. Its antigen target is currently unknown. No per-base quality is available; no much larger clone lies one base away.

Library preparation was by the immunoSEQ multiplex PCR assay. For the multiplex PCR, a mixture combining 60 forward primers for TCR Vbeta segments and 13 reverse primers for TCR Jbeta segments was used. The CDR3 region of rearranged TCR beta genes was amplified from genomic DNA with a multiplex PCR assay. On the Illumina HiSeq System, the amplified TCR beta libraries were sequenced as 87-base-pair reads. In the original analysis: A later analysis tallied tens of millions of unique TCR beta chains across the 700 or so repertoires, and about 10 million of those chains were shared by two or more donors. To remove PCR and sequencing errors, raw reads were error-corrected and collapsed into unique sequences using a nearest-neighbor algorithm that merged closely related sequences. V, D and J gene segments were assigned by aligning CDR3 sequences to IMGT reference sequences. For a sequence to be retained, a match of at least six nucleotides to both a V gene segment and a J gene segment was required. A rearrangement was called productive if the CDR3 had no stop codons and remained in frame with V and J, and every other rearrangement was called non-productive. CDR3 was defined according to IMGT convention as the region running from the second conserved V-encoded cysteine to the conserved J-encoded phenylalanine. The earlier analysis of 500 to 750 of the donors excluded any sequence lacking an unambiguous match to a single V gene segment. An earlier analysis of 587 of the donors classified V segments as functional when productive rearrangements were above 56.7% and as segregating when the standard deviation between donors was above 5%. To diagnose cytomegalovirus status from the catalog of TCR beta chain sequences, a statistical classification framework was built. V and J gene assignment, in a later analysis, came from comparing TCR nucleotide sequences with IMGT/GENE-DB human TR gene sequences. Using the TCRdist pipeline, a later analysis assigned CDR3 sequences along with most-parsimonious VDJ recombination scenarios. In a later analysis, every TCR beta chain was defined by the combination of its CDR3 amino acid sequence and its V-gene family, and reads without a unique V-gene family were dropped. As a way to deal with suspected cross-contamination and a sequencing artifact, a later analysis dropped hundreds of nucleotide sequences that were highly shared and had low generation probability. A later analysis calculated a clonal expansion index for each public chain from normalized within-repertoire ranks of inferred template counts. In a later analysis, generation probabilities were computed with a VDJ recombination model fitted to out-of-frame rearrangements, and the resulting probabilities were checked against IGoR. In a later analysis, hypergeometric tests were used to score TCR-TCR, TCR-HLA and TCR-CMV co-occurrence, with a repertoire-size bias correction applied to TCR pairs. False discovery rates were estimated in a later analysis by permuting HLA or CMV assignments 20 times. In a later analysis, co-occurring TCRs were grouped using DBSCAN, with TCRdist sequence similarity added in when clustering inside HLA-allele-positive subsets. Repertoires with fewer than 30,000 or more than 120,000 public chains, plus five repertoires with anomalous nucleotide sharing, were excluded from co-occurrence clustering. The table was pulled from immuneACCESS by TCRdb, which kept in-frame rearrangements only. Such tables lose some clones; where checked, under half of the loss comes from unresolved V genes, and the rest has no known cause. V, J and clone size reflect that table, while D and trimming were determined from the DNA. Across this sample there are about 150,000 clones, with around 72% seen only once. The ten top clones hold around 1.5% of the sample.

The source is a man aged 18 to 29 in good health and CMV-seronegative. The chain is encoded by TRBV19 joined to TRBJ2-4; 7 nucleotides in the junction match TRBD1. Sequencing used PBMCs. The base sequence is TGTGCCAGTAGTATAGGAGGGGGCGCAGCCAAAAACATTCAGTACTTC. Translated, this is CASSIGGGAAKNIQYF.